These 25 T cell receptor beta chains came from one sample sequenced in a study of metastatic and nonmetastatic thyroid tumors. TCRdb re-called the PCR reads via MiXCR. The sample carries roughly 59,000 clones, around 15% recorded once. Thyroid surgery was preceded by no treatment in any patient. Sequenced: blood. These receptor sequences come from a male donor with papillary thyroid cancer or a benign thyroid nodule (not recorded which). Some clones in this sample may be carry-over from other donors' samples.

The CDR3 sequence is CASISSETWNTEAFF. CDR3 bases: TGTGCCAGCATCTCCTCGGAGACATGGAACACTGAAGCTTTCTTT. The V and J genes are TRBV5-6 and TRBJ1-1; D is undetermined. V dropped 6 bases and J dropped 1 base, with 16 bases sitting between them. The CDR3 runs 15 residues. The V gene's germline CDR1 is SGHDT and CDR2 YYEEEE.

This clone has just a few counts. Just one base apart from a much larger clone, this may be a read error. V is TRBV6-1 and J is TRBJ2-1; D perhaps matches TRBD2 (5 bases). CDR3 size: 12 residues. V shed 9 bases and J shed 5 bases, with 11 bases lying between them. Germline values: CDR1 MNHNS, CDR2 SASEGT. The chain's CDR3 is CASVLVNNEQFF. Here the CDR3 DNA reads TGTGCCAGTGTACTAGTAAACAATGAGCAGTTCTTC.

This clone was seen at least ten times. V and J are TRBV20-1 and TRBJ1-5; D remains unclear. The germline CDR1 and CDR2 sequences are DFQATT and SNEGSKA (reference sequence). Trimming removed 6 bases at V and 6 bases at J, with 3 bases between. The CDR3 runs 9 residues. This CDR3 reads CSALQPQHF. In DNA, the CDR3 is TGCAGTGCCCTTCAGCCCCAGCATTTT.

As regards this clone: A single base separates this from a much larger clone, so it may be a read error. In this CDR3 the conserved last residue, phenylalanine or tryptophan, is missing, so a read error is likely. The DNA is left out, because the CDR3 cannot be placed on it with certainty; the CDR3 is given as TCRdb lists it. This chain joins TRBV28 and TRBJ2-5; the table's D call, TRBD1, was not checked against the DNA. The CDR3 adds up to 15 amino acids, both ends counted. Germline V gives CDR1 MDHEN, CDR2 SYDVKM. Here the CDR3 reads CASAPQGRSPPQTWG.

Note on this clone: A much larger clone sits a single nucleotide away, making a read error possible. The rearrangement uses TRBV5-6 and TRBJ2-5; D gene ambiguous. Trimming took off 3 bases at V and 2 bases at J, with 14 bases between the two ends. Germline CDR1 SGHDT, CDR2 YYEEEE. This CDR3 is built from 15 residues. The CDR3 is CASSSNTELQETQYF. The CDR3 DNA is TGTGCCAGCAGCTCCAACACGGAGCTTCAAGAGACCCAGTACTTC.

V is TRBV15 and J is TRBJ2-1; no firm D call. Germline V gene sequence: CDR1 LNHNV, CDR2 YYDKDF (reference sequence). CDR3 length: 15 residues. Trimming removed 0 bases at V and 4 bases at J, with 10 bases between. The CDR3 here is CATSREVTSYNEQFF. DNA of the CDR3: TGTGCCACCAGCAGAGAGGTTACTTCTTACAATGAGCAGTTCTTC.

The table lists this clone with a few counts. This rearrangement joins TRBV6-2 or TRBV6-3 to TRBJ2-1; 7 bases fit TRBD2. The CDR3 loop spans 18 amino acids. Germline CDR1 MNHEY, CDR2 SVGEGT. The V gene end was trimmed by 8 bases and the J gene end by 4 bases; junction bases not matched to a gene: 20. CDR3 region: CASPLPFERDTLYNEQFF. The CDR3 region has the DNA TGTGCCAGCCCCCTCCCGTTCGAGCGGGATACTTTATACAATGAGCAGTTCTTC.

This clone was seen ten or more times. The rearrangement uses TRBV5-6 and TRBJ2-7, with D tentatively TRBD1 or TRBD2 (5 bases each). Looked up from germline, CDR1 is SGHDT and CDR2 is YYEEEE. The CDR3 covers 14 residues. Trimming removed 3 bases at V and 8 bases at J, with 18 bases between. CDR3 nucleotide sequence: TGTGCCAGCAGCTCCTACAATTTCCCGGGACAGCAGTACTTC. It yields the protein CASSSYNFPGQQYF.

Of note for this clone: Compared with germline, one end of the junction differs, possibly owing to a read error. The chain is built from TRBV5-4 and TRBJ2-1; D gene unclear. Germline V gives CDR1 SGHNT, CDR2 YYREEE (reference sequence). CDR3 length equals 12 residues. CDR3 loop: CASSLRGIEHFF. In DNA, the CDR3 is TGTGCCAGCAGCTTGAGAGGTATTGAGCATTTCTTC.

This clone was seen repeatedly, ten times or more. The gene calls are TRBV24-1 and TRBJ2-1, with unresolved D. CDR1 and CDR2 (germline): KGHDR, SFDVKD. Trimming left V 0 bases short and J 3 bases short, with 8 bases between. The CDR3 is 15 residues long. The CDR3, as DNA: TGTGCCACCAGTGATTTGCTCGACGGCTACAATGAGCAGTTCTTC. It translates to CATSDLLDGYNEQFF.

The table lists this clone with many counts. The chain links TRBV4-2 to TRBJ2-2; either TRBD1 or TRBD2 may supply D (5 bases each). Germline loops: CDR1 LGHNA, CDR2 YNFKEQ. Trimming pared 1 base from V and 5 bases from J, leaving 14 bases between. This CDR3 is built from 16 residues. The CDR3 nucleotides are TGTGCCAGCAGCCAAGGAGACCGGGGCGAGACCGGGGAGCTGTTTTTT. It encodes CASSQGDRGETGELFF.

At least ten counts were recorded for this clone. V and J are TRBV19 and TRBJ1-5; no firm D call. V was trimmed by 2 bases and J by 7 bases, leaving 15 bases between them. The CDR3 contains 15 residues. CDR1 is LNHDA and CDR2 is SQIVND in the germline V gene (reference sequence). The CDR3 loop is CASSILARGTQPQHF. CDR3 nucleotides: TGTGCCAGTAGTATATTGGCCCGGGGTACACAGCCCCAGCATTTT.

The chain combines TRBV9 with TRBJ2-7; perhaps TRBD2 as D (5 bases). The germline gives CDR1 SGDLS, CDR2 YYNGEE. This CDR3 comprises 15 residues. V shed 0 bases and J shed 4 bases, with 14 bases lying between them. This CDR3 is CASSVGSGWTYEQYF. CDR3 DNA: TGTGCCAGCAGCGTAGGGTCTGGTTGGACTTACGAGCAGTACTTC.

To note about this clone: A single base separates this from a much larger clone, so it may be a read error. This chain joins TRBV19 and TRBJ1-2; no reliable D call. This CDR3 comprises 13 residues. Deletions cut 3 bases from V and 7 bases from J, with 12 bases between. The germline CDR1 and CDR2 sequences are LNHDA and SQIVND (reference sequence). The CDR3: CASSIPGGSGYTF. The CDR3 DNA sequence: TGTGCCAGTAGTATCCCAGGAGGGAGTGGCTACACCTTC.

At least ten counts were recorded for this clone. V gene TRBV5-1 combines with J gene TRBJ2-5, with D perhaps matching TRBD1 (6 bases). CDR3 size: 13 residues. Germline CDR1 is SGHRS and CDR2 is YFSETQ. The V and J ends lost 4 bases and 4 bases respectively, with 11 bases between them. In DNA, the CDR3 is TGCGCCAGCAGCCCGGACAGCCCAGAGACCCAGTACTTC. This encodes CASSPDSPETQYF.

For this clone: A single base separates this from a much larger clone, so it may be a read error. The chain uses TRBV11-1 and TRBJ2-1, with TRBD1 as a possible D gene (6 bases). The ends were cut back, 5 bases at V and 8 bases at J, with 19 bases in the middle. The CDR3 has 15 residues. Germline CDR1 reads SGHAT; CDR2 reads FQDESV (reference sequence). The CDR3 DNA is TGTGCCAGCAGCCCATGGACAGTCCAAGTCGATGAGCAGTTCTTC. It encodes CASSPWTVQVDEQFF.

On this clone itself: This may come from a read error, since a much larger clone is one base off. CDR3 region: CASSQAPGQGDTEQFF. Written as DNA, the CDR3 is TGCGCCAGCAGCCAAGCCCCGGGACAGGGGGACACTGAGCAGTTCTTC. This chain joins TRBV4-1 and TRBJ2-1; 11 nucleotides line up with TRBD1. The CDR3 runs 16 residues. Germline assignment: CDR1 MGHRA and CDR2 YSYEKL. After removal of 1 base from V and 9 bases from J, the junction contained 8 bases not matched to a gene.

Of note for this clone: The junction and the germline gene differ at one end; a read error may be behind it. The chain recombines TRBV5-1 with TRBJ1-4; 10 bases fit TRBD1. The CDR3 has 15 residues. The germline gives CDR1 SGHRS, CDR2 YFSETQ. The CDR3: CTSGPGTGEVEKLFF. CDR3 DNA sequence: TGCACCAGCGGACCAGGGACAGGGGAGGTTGAAAAACTGTTTTTT.

This clone was seen ten or more times. A much larger clonotype is one base distant, so this may be a read error. The same CDR3 arises from other DNA sequences in this sample as well. The V and J genes are TRBV2 and TRBJ1-3; D remains ambiguous. The CDR3 has 15 residues. Between the trimmed V and J ends, which lost 1 base and 5 bases, there was a span of 12 bases. Germline CDR1 and CDR2: SNHLY and FYNNEI. The CDR3 here is CASSEDEGARNTIYF. In DNA, the CDR3 is TGTGCCAGCAGTGAAGATGAGGGAGCTAGAAACACCATATATTTT.

This clone has a count of ten or more. The J gene is TRBJ2-3, the V gene TRBV20-1; TRBD2 matches 8 bases. V was clipped by 7 bases and J by 4 bases; unmatched bases: 10. The CDR3 spans 14 residues. Germline assignment: CDR1 DFQATT and CDR2 SNEGSKA (reference sequence). The CDR3 bases are TGCAGTGTTGTAGCGGGGATGGGCGCAGATACGCAGTATTTT. Protein sequence: CSVVAGMGADTQYF.

At least ten counts were recorded for this clone. The chain couples TRBV27 to TRBJ2-7; D tentatively reads TRBD1 or TRBD2 (7 bases each). The ends were cut back, 2 bases at V and 4 bases at J, with 21 bases in the middle. Germline CDR1 MNHEY, CDR2 SMNVEV (reference sequence). This CDR3 is built from 17 residues. The CDR3 sequence: CASSLGTAGPTLYEQYF. The CDR3 DNA sequence: TGTGCCAGCAGTTTAGGGACAGCGGGACCCACCCTTTACGAGCAGTACTTC.

In its sample, this clone was seen many times. The J gene is TRBJ2-5, the V gene TRBV2, with D hard to call. This CDR3 spans 11 amino acids. The germline V gene has CDR1 SNHLY and CDR2 FYNNEI. Trimming cost V 9 bases and J 5 bases, with 10 bases left between them. The CDR3 DNA reads TGTGCCAGTACTCTCCGTGAGACCCAGTACTTC. Amino acid sequence: CASTLRETQYF.

CDR3: CASRTDRILRSYEQYF. In nucleotides, the CDR3 is TGTGCCAGCAGAACCGACAGGATCCTACGGTCCTACGAGCAGTACTTC. V and J are TRBV6-2 or TRBV6-3 and TRBJ2-7; D possibly corresponds to TRBD1 (6 bases). Germline CDR1 reads MNHEY; CDR2 reads SVGEGT. The germline V and J ends were trimmed by 6 bases and 1 base, with 19 bases remaining between them. This CDR3 has 16 amino acids.

The chain uses TRBV27 and TRBJ1-1; D is undetermined. V lost 5 bases and J lost 2, with 18 bases in between. The V gene's germline CDR1 is MNHEY and CDR2 SMNVEV (reference sequence). This CDR3 has 16 residues. CDR3 loop: CASSRKLGGVNTEAFF. In nucleotides, the CDR3 is TGTGCCAGCAGTCGAAAATTGGGTGGCGTCAACACTGAAGCTTTCTTT.

This clone was picked up many times. V gene TRBV6-2 or TRBV6-3 combines with J gene TRBJ2-4; TRBD2 matches 8 bases. After removal of 2 bases from V and 3 bases from J, the junction contained 6 bases not matched to a gene. CDR1 and CDR2 (germline): MNHEY, SVGEGT. This CDR3 has 16 residues. The CDR3 spells CASSYHPGTSKNIQYF. DNA for the CDR3: TGTGCCAGCAGTTACCATCCCGGGACTAGCAAAAACATTCAGTACTTC.